This entry concerns a single T cell receptor beta chain. The data stem from a study of blood T cell repertoires in COVID-19. Overall study: COVID-19 samples, acute and convalescent, were from the United States, Italy and Spain. Nucleic acid was either cDNA or gDNA, and it came from T cells, B-cell-depleted T cells, or PBMCs.

Seattle cases were enrolled at active infection and followed longitudinally. The junction had 2 bases not matched to a gene; V was cut back by 4 bases and J by 6 bases. The CDR3 covers 14 residues. Germline CDR1 reads LNHDA; CDR2 reads SQIVND (reference sequence). In the authors' workflow: Estimates of nucleated cell counts were drawn from the amplification of reference gene primers. Assay: immunoSEQ multiplex PCR; the TCRdb copy retains only in-frame clones and omits some. D and trimming were read from the DNA, whereas the V and J calls and clone size are those reported in that table. Of fewer than 300,000 clones detected, approximately 93% appear once; the ten largest clones hold about 2%.

The specimen was peripheral blood. The chain joins TRBV19 to TRBJ2-7; 14 bases fit TRBD2. The receptor's source is a young woman with COVID-19, enrolled during active disease. The DNA for the CDR3 is TGTGCCAGTAGTAGACTAGCGGGAGGGGGCGAGCAGTACTTC. Translating it yields CASSRLAGGGEQYF.